Listed below are T cell receptor beta chains from one sample, sequenced in a study of cytotoxic CD8 clonotypes in ibrutinib-treated CLL. Libraries were prepared by immunoSEQ multiplex PCR; TCRdb keeps only in-frame clonotypes and omits some of them. The data hold more than 300,000 clones, with almost 80% observed a single time. The input for sequencing was PBMCs, taken before ibrutinib treatment. The receptors originated from a human donor with chronic lymphocytic leukemia. Both conserved end residues are part of each CDR3. Some rows have no size entry. The others give once, few or many, or a class for an expanded clone.

V gene	J gene	clone size	CDR3 protein
TRBV15	TRBJ1-1	.	CATSTRPGQGNEAFF
TRBV27	TRBJ1-1	.	CASSLFGGDMNTEAFF
TRBV28	TRBJ2-7	.	CASSLSIARGYEQYF
TRBV19	TRBJ2-2	few	CASIPDRAAGELFF
TRBV15	TRBJ2-5	.	CATSRGALADQETQYF
TRBV5-1	TRBJ1-2	few	CASSFRTASYGYTF
TRBV4-2	TRBJ2-7	.	CASSQQDGYEQYF
TRBV18	TRBJ2-1	.	CASSPATDNEQFF
TRBV29-1	TRBJ2-1	.	CSVLAGGTNEQFF
TRBV5-1	TRBJ1-5	.	CASSLGGPGSNQPQHF
TRBV6-1	TRBJ2-7	.	CASSVVQPGQQYF
TRBV7-2	TRBJ2-7	.	CASSPPGTGKGEQYF